Listed below are T cell receptor beta chains from one sample, sequenced in a study of CD8 T cells in ankylosing spondylitis. Each CDR3 protein is one row after TCRdb ran MiXCR on the 5' RACE reads. This sample has around 220,000 distinct CDR3 sequences, with around 19% found just once. The specimen was blood, either unsorted or a sorted T cell fraction (not recorded which). The receptors come from a male donor with ankylosing spondylitis. CDR3s include the opening cysteine and the closing phenylalanine or tryptophan. D genes are given only for firm matches. Size tells how often a clone was seen (once, few, many) or the class of an expanded clone, and some rows leave it out.

D: -; J: TRBJ1-1; V: TRBV15; size: -; CDR3: CATRENSESFF; DNA: TGTGCCACCAGGGAAAACTCCGAAAGTTTCTTT
D: -; J: TRBJ2-3; V: TRBV12-3/TRBV12-4; size: -; CDR3: CASSLLADSTDTQYF; DNA: TGTGCCAGCAGCCTACTAGCAGACAGCACAGATACGCAGTATTTT
D: -; J: TRBJ2-2; V: TRBV27; size: -; CDR3: CASGGAYTGELFF; DNA: TGTGCCAGCGGCGGGGCATACACCGGGGAGCTGTTTTTT
D: -; J: TRBJ2-7; V: TRBV5-1; size: few; CDR3: CASSLAETYEQYF; DNA: TGCGCCAGCAGCTTGGCAGAGACCTACGAGCAGTACTTC
D: -; J: TRBJ2-3; V: TRBV5-1; size: few; CDR3: CASSLAGLDTQYF; DNA: TGCGCCAGCAGCTTGGCAGGTTTAGATACGCAGTATTTT
D: TRBD1; J: TRBJ2-1; V: TRBV3-1; size: -; CDR3: CASSQVPGQGYNEQFF; DNA: TGTGCCAGCAGCCAAGTACCGGGACAGGGGTACAATGAGCAGTTCTTC
D: TRBD2; J: TRBJ2-1; V: TRBV6-2/TRBV6-3; size: few; CDR3: CASSYSSSGEQFF; DNA: TGTGCCAGCAGTTACTCGTCTAGCGGTGAGCAGTTCTTC
D: -; J: TRBJ2-5; V: TRBV12-3/TRBV12-4; size: -; CDR3: CASSPGGAGLGETQYF; DNA: TGTGCCAGCAGTCCGGGTGGGGCGGGGCTCGGGGAGACCCAGTACTTC
D: TRBD2; J: TRBJ2-7; V: TRBV7-8; size: -; CDR3: CASSPTTSGVAYEQYF; DNA: TGTGCCAGCAGCCCAACGACTAGCGGGGTAGCCTACGAGCAGTACTTC
D: TRBD2; J: TRBJ2-3; V: TRBV28; size: -; CDR3: CASSLRLAGRALDTQYF; DNA: TGTGCCAGCAGTTTACGCCTGGCGGGGAGGGCCTTGGATACGCAGTATTTT
D: TRBD2; J: TRBJ2-7; V: TRBV5-6; size: -; CDR3: CASSPGLASYEQYF; DNA: TGTGCCAGTTCTCCGGGACTAGCTTCCTACGAGCAGTACTTC
D: -; J: TRBJ2-5; V: TRBV12-5; size: -; CDR3: CASGLSGGRSETQYF; DNA: TGTGCTAGTGGTTTGTCTGGGGGGAGGTCGGAGACCCAGTACTTC
D: TRBD1; J: TRBJ2-7; V: TRBV30; size: -; CDR3: CAWTPGTGVEQYF; DNA: TGTGCCTGGACTCCCGGGACAGGGGTCGAGCAGTACTTC
D: -; J: TRBJ1-6; V: TRBV5-6; size: few; CDR3: CASSLDDLSPLHF; DNA: TGTGCCAGCAGCTTGGACGACTTATCACCCCTCCACTTT
D: -; J: TRBJ2-3; V: TRBV7-2; size: -; CDR3: CASSLALWGEPRGDTQYF; DNA: TGTGCCAGCAGCTTAGCATTATGGGGGGAGCCTAGAGGAGATACGCAGTATTTT
D: -; J: TRBJ2-2; V: TRBV12-3/TRBV12-4; size: many; CDR3: CASSTSLNTGELFF; DNA: TGTGCCAGCAGTACTAGCCTAAACACCGGGGAGCTGTTTTTT
D: TRBD2; J: TRBJ2-2; V: TRBV12-3/TRBV12-4; size: -; CDR3: CASSFMAGGRTGELFF; DNA: TGTGCCAGCAGTTTCATGGCGGGGGGGAGGACCGGGGAGCTGTTTTTT
D: -; J: TRBJ1-6; V: TRBV12-3/TRBV12-4; size: many; CDR3: CASSSGGSYNSPLHF; DNA: TGTGCCAGCAGTTCTGGGGGCTCCTATAATTCACCCCTCCACTTT
D: -; J: TRBJ2-1; V: TRBV15; size: few; CDR3: CATSRLRDSRNEQFF; DNA: TGTGCCACCTCTCGACTGCGAGACTCTCGTAATGAGCAGTTCTTC
D: TRBD2; J: TRBJ2-5; V: TRBV25-1; size: -; CDR3: CASSYQWEGQETQYF; DNA: TGTGCCAGCTCGTACCAGTGGGAGGGACAAGAGACCCAGTACTTC
D: -; J: TRBJ2-3; V: TRBV3-1; size: many; CDR3: CASSQGPGVTDTQYF; DNA: TGTGCCAGCAGCCAAGGCCCGGGGGTGACAGATACGCAGTATTTT
D: -; J: TRBJ1-6; V: TRBV20-1; size: few; CDR3: CSARWGGAGSPLHF; DNA: TGCAGTGCTAGATGGGGCGGGGCGGGTTCACCCCTCCACTTT
D: -; J: TRBJ2-3; V: TRBV24-1; size: -; CDR3: CATSTIDEITDTQYF; DNA: TGTGCCACCAGTACAATAGACGAGATCACAGATACGCAGTATTTT
D: TRBD1; J: TRBJ2-3; V: TRBV2; size: few; CDR3: CASSGGTDSTDTQYF; DNA: TGTGCCAGCAGTGGGGGGACAGATAGCACAGATACGCAGTATTTT
D: -; J: TRBJ2-3; V: TRBV5-1; size: -; CDR3: CASSSTGFTTDTQYF; DNA: TGCGCCAGCAGCTCTACAGGGTTCACCACAGATACGCAGTATTTT
D: TRBD2; J: TRBJ2-1; V: TRBV5-1; size: -; CDR3: CASSLGSGGSNEQFF; DNA: TGCGCCAGCAGCTTGGGTAGCGGGGGTAGCAATGAGCAGTTCTTC
D: -; J: TRBJ2-7; V: TRBV14; size: -; CDR3: CASSQEGEYEQYF; DNA: TGTGCCAGCAGCCAAGAAGGAGAGTACGAGCAGTACTTC